This T cell receptor beta chain emerged from a study of cytomegalovirus exposure and HLA in healthy donors. Whole-study context: Caucasian-associated ancestry cluster membership applied to 75% to 85% of several hundred genotyped donors.

Study-wide results and limits: Generally TCR sequences proved uncommon, though certain public TCRs appeared in numerous donors. Later, an analysis showed that TCR beta chains associated with HLA were more clonally expanded than others that were equally common. Within a later analysis, the majority of CMV-associated TCR beta chains appeared HLA-restricted.

Germline-derived CDR1 and CDR2 are SGHRS and YFSETQ. V was clipped by 4 bases and J by 0 bases, with 11 bases between them. CDR3 length: 15 residues. About this clone itself: The antigen remains unidentified.

Primers included in the PCR were 60 Vbeta and 13 Jbeta primers. The assay was immunoSEQ multiplex PCR, and TCRdb's table has in-frame clones only and misses some. This sample's table has some 72,000 clones. The chain couples TRBV5-1 to TRBJ2-1; the D gene is possibly TRBD1 (6 bases). Sequenced input: PBMCs. This receptor was obtained from a man aged 40-55 years in good health and CMV-seronegative. The CDR3 reads CASSRTESSYNEQFF. The CDR3 nucleotides are TGCGCCAGCAGCCGGACAGAGAGCTCCTACAATGAGCAGTTCTTC.